These T cell receptor beta chains were read from a single sample in a study of T cells after yellow fever vaccination. TCRdb independently ran MiXCR on the 5' RACE reads; one entry per CDR3 protein. Among hundreds of thousands of distinct CDR3 sequences listed, about 14% were seen once. The source was PBMCs, collected on the day of the yellow fever booster vaccination. The receptors were gathered from a man under 40 who received the YFV17D yellow fever vaccine. The CDR3 runs from the conserved cysteine through the conserved F or W. Fields, in order: clone size, D gene, V gene, J gene, CDR3 DNA, CDR3 protein. A D gene is named only where the DNA matches it firmly. Size tells how often a clone was seen (once, few, many) or the class of an expanded clone, and some rows leave it out.

size: NA; D: NA; V: TRBV25-1; J: TRBJ1-1; DNA: TGTGCCAGCAGTGAATGGGGTTCTGAAGCTTTCTTT; CDR3: CASSEWGSEAFF
size: NA; D: NA; V: TRBV28; J: TRBJ2-1; DNA: TGTGCCAGCAGTTATTCCTTTTCGACCCGGGTCAGAGAGCAGTTCTTC; CDR3: CASSYSFSTRVREQFF
size: NA; D: NA; V: TRBV2; J: TRBJ2-3; DNA: TGTGCCAGCAGTGAGGGCGGATACTACACAGATACGCAGTATTTT; CDR3: CASSEGGYYTDTQYF
size: few; D: NA; V: TRBV7-9; J: TRBJ2-1; DNA: TGTGCCAGCAGCGAAATGTCCTACAATGAGCAGTTCTTC; CDR3: CASSEMSYNEQFF
size: few; D: TRBD1; V: TRBV7-9; J: TRBJ2-7; DNA: TGTGCCAGCAGCGGAAGACAGGGACCCTACGAGCAGTACTTC; CDR3: CASSGRQGPYEQYF
size: few; D: NA; V: TRBV4-3; J: TRBJ2-1; DNA: TGCGCCAGCAGCCAAGAGTACACAAATTACAATGAGCAGTTCTTC; CDR3: CASSQEYTNYNEQFF
size: NA; D: NA; V: TRBV7-2; J: TRBJ2-7; DNA: TGTGCCAGCACGACCATAGTGGGGGGGCGCTCCTACGAGCAGTACTTC; CDR3: CASTTIVGGRSYEQYF
size: NA; D: TRBD1; V: TRBV9; J: TRBJ2-7; DNA: TGTGCCAGCAGCGTAGGGTGGGACAGGGGGGGCGAGCAGTACTTC; CDR3: CASSVGWDRGGEQYF
size: few; D: NA; V: TRBV29-1; J: TRBJ2-3; DNA: TGCAGCGTTGTTATTCTAGAGAAAACCACAGATACGCAGTATTTT; CDR3: CSVVILEKTTDTQYF
size: few; D: TRBD1; V: TRBV4-3; J: TRBJ2-3; DNA: TGCGCCAGCAGCCGCACGACAGGGCCAGATACGCAGTATTTT; CDR3: CASSRTTGPDTQYF
size: NA; D: NA; V: TRBV5-1; J: TRBJ1-1; DNA: TGCGCCAGCAGCTTGATGATGGACACTGAAGCTTTCTTT; CDR3: CASSLMMDTEAFF
size: NA; D: NA; V: TRBV7-2; J: TRBJ2-1; DNA: TGTGCCAGCAACGTTGGGTTTCTCAATGAGCAGTTCTTC; CDR3: CASNVGFLNEQFF
size: NA; D: TRBD1; V: TRBV6-2/TRBV6-3; J: TRBJ2-2; DNA: TGTGCCAGCGGACAGGCGAACACCGGGGAGCTGTTTTTT; CDR3: CASGQANTGELFF
size: few; D: NA; V: TRBV29-1; J: TRBJ1-2; DNA: TGCAGCGTTGATTTTAGGGGAGACAAGAACTATGGCTACACCTTC; CDR3: CSVDFRGDKNYGYTF
size: NA; D: TRBD2; V: TRBV20-1; J: TRBJ2-7; DNA: TGCAGTGCTAGGGACCCCGGACTAGCGACCGCCCACGAGCAGTACTTC; CDR3: CSARDPGLATAHEQYF
size: NA; D: NA; V: TRBV19; J: TRBJ2-3; DNA: TGTGCCAGTAGGGGGGGAGCGGCTAGCACAGATACGCAGTATTTT; CDR3: CASRGGAASTDTQYF
size: few; D: TRBD1; V: TRBV23-1; J: TRBJ2-7; DNA: TGCGCCAGCAGTCGGGACAGGTGGGGCCACGAGCAGTACTTC; CDR3: CASSRDRWGHEQYF
size: few; D: NA; V: TRBV7-2; J: TRBJ2-4; DNA: TGTGCCAGCAGTTTTGAGGTAGCCAAAAACATTCAGTACTTC; CDR3: CASSFEVAKNIQYF
size: few; D: NA; V: TRBV30; J: TRBJ1-2; DNA: TGTGCCTGGAGTACCCGTGGGCTCGCTTCTACTTATGGCTACACCTTC; CDR3: CAWSTRGLASTYGYTF
size: few; D: NA; V: TRBV15; J: TRBJ2-4; DNA: TGTGCCACCAGGGGGGGGGCAAACATTCAGTACTTC; CDR3: CATRGGANIQYF
size: few; D: NA; V: TRBV18; J: TRBJ1-1; DNA: TGTGCCAGCTCACCACCGACCAGAGCTGAAGCTTTCTTT; CDR3: CASSPPTRAEAFF
size: few; D: NA; V: TRBV25-1; J: TRBJ2-5; DNA: TGTGCCAGCGTGAATTATACGCGGTACCAAGAGACCCAGTACTTC; CDR3: CASVNYTRYQETQYF
size: few; D: NA; V: TRBV4-3; J: TRBJ2-3; DNA: TGCGCCAGCAGCCAAGCGGACAGCACAGATACGCAGTATTTT; CDR3: CASSQADSTDTQYF
size: few; D: TRBD2; V: TRBV6-1; J: TRBJ2-1; DNA: TGTGCCAGCAGTGGAGGGACTAGCGTCAATGAGCAGTTCTTC; CDR3: CASSGGTSVNEQFF
size: NA; D: NA; V: TRBV5-1; J: TRBJ2-3; DNA: TGCGCCAGCAGCTTGGGAGTCAGGTACACAGATACGCAGTATTTT; CDR3: CASSLGVRYTDTQYF
size: NA; D: TRBD2; V: TRBV11-2; J: TRBJ2-2; DNA: TGTGCCAGCAGCTTAGATGGACTAGCGGGAGGCAACACGCCGAACACCGGGGAGCTGTTTTTT; CDR3: CASSLDGLAGGNTPNTGELFF
size: few; D: TRBD1; V: TRBV28; J: TRBJ1-2; DNA: TGTGCCAGCAGACCCGGACAGGGGGCGCGTGGCTACACCTTC; CDR3: CASRPGQGARGYTF
size: few; D: NA; V: TRBV7-2; J: TRBJ2-5; DNA: TGTGCCAGCCGATCCTTTGAGACCCAGTACTTC; CDR3: CASRSFETQYF
size: NA; D: TRBD2; V: TRBV4-3; J: TRBJ2-3; DNA: TGCGCCAGCAGCCAAGCTAGCGGGAGAACAGATACGCAGTATTTT; CDR3: CASSQASGRTDTQYF
size: NA; D: NA; V: TRBV24-1; J: TRBJ2-1; DNA: TGTGCCACCAGTGATCACCGGGACCGCAATGAGCAGTTCTTC; CDR3: CATSDHRDRNEQFF
size: NA; D: NA; V: TRBV18; J: TRBJ2-1; DNA: TGTGCCAGCTCACCAAGAGGCGGCCGTGCGTATGAGCAGTTCTTC; CDR3: CASSPRGGRAYEQFF
size: few; D: TRBD1; V: TRBV6-1; J: TRBJ2-7; DNA: TGTGCCAGCTTCGACAGGGTCTCATACGAGCAGTACTTC; CDR3: CASFDRVSYEQYF
size: NA; D: TRBD1; V: TRBV7-7; J: TRBJ1-1; DNA: TGTGCTAGCAGCCTAGCTTTCCCCAGGGGGCGCGTAGGCACTGAAGCTTTCTTT; CDR3: CASSLAFPRGRVGTEAFF
size: NA; D: TRBD2; V: TRBV10-2; J: TRBJ2-1; DNA: TGCGCCAGCAGTGGGATAGCGGGGCTCAATGAGCAGTTCTTC; CDR3: CASSGIAGLNEQFF
size: many; D: NA; V: TRBV7-2; J: TRBJ2-7; DNA: TGTGCCAGCAGCCGCCGACAGGCGACGTTATCCGGGAATGAGCAGTACTTC; CDR3: CASSRRQATLSGNEQYF
size: NA; D: TRBD2; V: TRBV5-1; J: TRBJ2-1; DNA: TGCGCCAGCAGCCGGGAGGTCGGGAGCTCCTACAATGAGCAGTTCTTC; CDR3: CASSREVGSSYNEQFF
size: NA; D: TRBD2; V: TRBV6-1; J: TRBJ2-1; DNA: TGTGCCAGCCAACGACTAGCGGGGTTCAATGAGCAGTTCTTC; CDR3: CASQRLAGFNEQFF
size: NA; D: NA; V: TRBV4-2; J: TRBJ1-3; DNA: TGTGCCAGCAGCCAAGTCGGGAACAGGGCTGGAAACACCATATATTTT; CDR3: CASSQVGNRAGNTIYF
size: few; D: TRBD2; V: TRBV23-1; J: TRBJ2-3; DNA: TGCGCCAGCGATAAAGCGGGGGACTCGACAGATACGCAGTATTTT; CDR3: CASDKAGDSTDTQYF
size: few; D: TRBD2; V: TRBV28; J: TRBJ2-1; DNA: TGTGCCAGCAGTTTACTGGGGACTAGTATGATTGAGCAGTTCTTC; CDR3: CASSLLGTSMIEQFF
size: once; D: NA; V: TRBV15; J: TRBJ1-5; DNA: TGTGCCACCAGCAGATATAGAGGGGCCGGTCAGCCCCAGCATTTT; CDR3: CATSRYRGAGQPQHF
size: few; D: NA; V: TRBV12-3/TRBV12-4; J: TRBJ1-1; DNA: TGTGCCAGCAGTCGGCAAACAGGGTACACTGAAGCTTTCTTT; CDR3: CASSRQTGYTEAFF
size: few; D: NA; V: TRBV12-3/TRBV12-4; J: TRBJ2-7; DNA: TGTGCCAGCAGCTCCTCGGGGTTCAGCTCCTACGAGCAGTACTTC; CDR3: CASSSSGFSSYEQYF
size: few; D: NA; V: TRBV6-5; J: TRBJ2-5; DNA: TGTGCCAGCAGTTACTTGTTATTGGAGACCCAGTACTTC; CDR3: CASSYLLLETQYF
size: NA; D: TRBD1; V: TRBV28; J: TRBJ2-1; DNA: TGTGCCAGCAGTTTATCGGGGACAGGTAAAAACAATGAGCAGTTCTTC; CDR3: CASSLSGTGKNNEQFF